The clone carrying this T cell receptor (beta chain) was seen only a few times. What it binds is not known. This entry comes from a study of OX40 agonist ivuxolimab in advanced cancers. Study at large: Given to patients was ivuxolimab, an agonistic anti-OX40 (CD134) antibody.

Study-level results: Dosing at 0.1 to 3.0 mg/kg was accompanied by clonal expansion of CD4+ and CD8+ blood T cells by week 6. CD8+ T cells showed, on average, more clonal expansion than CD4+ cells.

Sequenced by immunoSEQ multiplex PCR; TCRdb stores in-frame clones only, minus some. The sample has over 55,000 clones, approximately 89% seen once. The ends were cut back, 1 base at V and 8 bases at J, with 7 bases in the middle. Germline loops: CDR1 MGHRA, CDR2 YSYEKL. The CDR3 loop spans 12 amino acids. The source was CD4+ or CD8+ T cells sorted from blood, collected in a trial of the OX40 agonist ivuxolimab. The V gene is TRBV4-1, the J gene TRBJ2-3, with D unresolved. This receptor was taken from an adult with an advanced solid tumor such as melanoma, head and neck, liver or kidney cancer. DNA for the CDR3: TGCGCCAGCAGCCAAGCCGGGCTTACGCAGTATTTT. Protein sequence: CASSQAGLTQYF.